This T cell receptor (beta chain) was sequenced for a study of liver allograft versus peripheral blood T cells (TCRdb year 2020). A note on the overall study: In liver transplant recipients, the study looked at T cell receptor repertoires in the peripheral blood and set them against the repertoires found within the transplanted livers.

In regard to this clonotype: It has no known antigen specificity. Base qualities are not provided; no much larger clone lies one nucleotide away.

The CDR3 spans 12 residues, from the cysteine through the phenylalanine. The retained sequence is limited to the CDR3, 36 bases, with the frame set at the first base. CDR1 and CDR2, looked up from the germline V gene (reference sequence), are MNHNY and SVGAGI. Between the V and J ends, shortened by 7 bases and 4 bases respectively, the junction contains 10 bases. For sequencing, an Illumina MiSeq was employed. TCRdb took the public reads, trimmed them with fastp at Q25, ran MiXCR for clone calling and kept in-frame beta chains. One record per CDR3 amino acid sequence lists the most common genes and DNA. This sample holds about 9,200 distinct CDR3 sequences; roughly a quarter were observed only once. The leading ten clones occupy about 8.6% of the sample. Results the study describes overall, beyond this receptor: According to the report, the T cell receptor repertoires detected in peripheral blood were different from the repertoires found inside liver allografts.

The rearrangement joined TRBV6-6 to TRBJ2-5; the D gene is not confidently resolved. This sequence originates from a human patient who had a liver transplant. Following transplantation, T cells from the graft donor may be among those present. The encoded CDR3 is CASTPWPETQYF. The bases read TGTGCCAGCACCCCCTGGCCAGAGACCCAGTACTTC.